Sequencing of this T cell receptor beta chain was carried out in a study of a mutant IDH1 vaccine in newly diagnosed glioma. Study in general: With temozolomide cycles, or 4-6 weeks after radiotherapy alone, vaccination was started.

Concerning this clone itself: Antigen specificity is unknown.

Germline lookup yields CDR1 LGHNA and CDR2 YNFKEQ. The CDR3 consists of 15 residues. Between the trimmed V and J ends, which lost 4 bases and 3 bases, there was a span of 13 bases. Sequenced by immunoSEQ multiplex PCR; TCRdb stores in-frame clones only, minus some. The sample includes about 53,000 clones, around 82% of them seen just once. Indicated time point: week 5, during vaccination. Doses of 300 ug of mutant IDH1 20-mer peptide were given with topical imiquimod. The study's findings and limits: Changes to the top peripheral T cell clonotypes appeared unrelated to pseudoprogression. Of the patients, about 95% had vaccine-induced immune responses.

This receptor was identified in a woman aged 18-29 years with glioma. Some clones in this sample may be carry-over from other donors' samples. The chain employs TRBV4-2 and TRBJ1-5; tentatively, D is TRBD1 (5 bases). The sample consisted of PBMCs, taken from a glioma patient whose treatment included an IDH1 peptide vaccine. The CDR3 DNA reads TGTGCCAGCAGCCGTTTGGCGGGGGACAATCAGCCCCAGCATTTT. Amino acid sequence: CASSRLAGDNQPQHF.